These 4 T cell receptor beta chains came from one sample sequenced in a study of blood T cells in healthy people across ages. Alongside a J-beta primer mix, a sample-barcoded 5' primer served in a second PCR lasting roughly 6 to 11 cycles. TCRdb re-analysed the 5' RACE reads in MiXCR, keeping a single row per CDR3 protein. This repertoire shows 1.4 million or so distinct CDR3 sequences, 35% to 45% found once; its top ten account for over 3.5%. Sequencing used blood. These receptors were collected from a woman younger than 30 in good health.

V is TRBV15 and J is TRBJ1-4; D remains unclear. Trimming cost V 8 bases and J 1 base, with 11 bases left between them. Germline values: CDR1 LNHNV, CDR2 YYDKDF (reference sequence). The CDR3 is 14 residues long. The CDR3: CATAREGTNEKLFF. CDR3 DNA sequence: TGTGCCACCGCCCGGGAGGGAACTAATGAAAAACTGTTTTTT. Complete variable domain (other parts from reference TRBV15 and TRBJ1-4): DAMVIQNPRYQVTQFGKPVTLSCSQTLNHNVMYWYQQKSSQAPKLLFHYYDKDFNNEADTPDNFQSRRPNTSFCFLDIRSPGLGDTAMYLCATAREGTNEKLFFGSGTQLSVL.

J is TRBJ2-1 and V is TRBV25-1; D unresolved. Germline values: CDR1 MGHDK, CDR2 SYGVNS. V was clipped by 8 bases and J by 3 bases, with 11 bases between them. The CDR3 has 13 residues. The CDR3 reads CASEDWDYNEQFF. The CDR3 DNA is TGTGCCAGCGAGGATTGGGACTACAATGAGCAGTTCTTC.

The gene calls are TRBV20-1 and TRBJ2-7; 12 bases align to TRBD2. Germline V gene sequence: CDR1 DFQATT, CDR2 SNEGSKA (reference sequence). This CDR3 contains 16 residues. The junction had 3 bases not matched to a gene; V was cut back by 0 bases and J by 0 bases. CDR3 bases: TGCAGTGCTAGAGATCCGACTAGCGGGAGCTCCTACGAGCAGTACTTC. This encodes CSARDPTSGSSYEQYF.

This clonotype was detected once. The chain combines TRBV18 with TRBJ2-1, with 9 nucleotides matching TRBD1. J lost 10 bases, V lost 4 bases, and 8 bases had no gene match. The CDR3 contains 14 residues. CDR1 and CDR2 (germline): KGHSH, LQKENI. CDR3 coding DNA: TGTGCCAGCTCACAGGACAGGGGAAAGTACGAGCAGTTCTTC. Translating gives CASSQDRGKYEQFF.